A selection of T cell receptor beta chains follows, all from one sample in a study of blood T cells in healthy people across ages. TCRdb processed the 5' RACE reads anew with MiXCR; each CDR3 protein has one entry. Of nearly 800,000 distinct CDR3 sequences listed, more than 50% are singletons. Sequencing was carried out using blood. These receptors were obtained from a man aged 35 to 55 in good health. Each CDR3 is given with its conserved first and last residue. A D gene is named only where the DNA matches it firmly.

CSAEGQLVGDTQYF	TRBV29-1	TRBD1
CSVERGANTEAFF	TRBV29-1	-
CASSFGDRDSSYNEQFF	TRBV7-2	TRBD1
CASSKETEYEQYF	TRBV6-2/TRBV6-3	-
CASSYRRGQGNEQFF	TRBV27	-
CSVIQGQDPQYF	TRBV29-1	TRBD1
CASSYVPGSVYEQYF	TRBV27	-
CSVEDRVITVGANVLTF	TRBV29-1	-
CSAGANFDPGANVPTF	TRBV29-1	-
CASSDRGLSAFF	TRBV3-1	-
CATEGAGGLGETQYF	TRBV19	-
CASSGPTVNTEAFF	TRBV12-3/TRBV12-4	-
CATSRDRGWGETQYF	TRBV15	-
CASSQGTSRFTDTQYF	TRBV3-1	-
CASSLDEGTYGYTF	TRBV7-2	-
CAKIPRAHQETQYF	TRBV28	-
CASSLRAGNDEQYF	TRBV5-1	TRBD2
CASSPGRNYNEQFF	TRBV7-3	-
CSASREDRSYEQYF	TRBV20-1	TRBD2
CASSRGGLFSGANVLTF	TRBV4-1	TRBD2
CSATKDRAPFVLDTQYF	TRBV20-1	-
CASNMGLGVTDTQYF	TRBV2	TRBD2
CASSYDSGANVLTF	TRBV5-1	-
CASSFWTGGDYEQYF	TRBV7-2	-
CASSYRTSGGSEQYF	TRBV6-5	TRBD2